A selection of T cell receptor beta chains follows, all from one sample in a study of graft-versus-host responses after intestinal transplantation. Measured with immunoSEQ multiplex PCR; TCRdb has only the in-frame clones, and not every one. The table lists 20,000 to 25,000 clones, 55% to 70% of them singletons, with approximately 1% in the top ten. Sequencing used alloreactive CD4+ T cells from a mixed lymphocyte reaction culture, obtained before intestinal transplant. These receptors all come from a human patient who received an intestinal transplant. Each CDR3 is given with its conserved first and last residue. A D gene is named only where the DNA matches it firmly. A row's size may be missing; if present it is once, few, many or a size class.

V	D	J	size	CDR3	DNA
TRBV19	TRBD1	TRBJ2-1	-	CASRDRGLLLNEQFF	TGTGCCAGTAGAGACAGGGGTCTACTCCTTAATGAGCAGTTCTTC
TRBV5-1	-	TRBJ2-1	once	CASSFLASTDEQFF	TGCGCCAGCAGCTTTCTTGCTAGCACCGATGAGCAGTTCTTC
TRBV7-9	-	TRBJ1-4	-	CASSAYRENEKLFF	TGTGCCAGCAGCGCGTACAGGGAGAATGAAAAACTGTTTTTT
TRBV18	TRBD2	TRBJ2-7	-	CASSPGSGSYEQYF	TGTGCCAGCTCACCGGGGAGCGGGAGCTACGAGCAGTACTTC
TRBV7-2	-	TRBJ2-2	few	CASSWKGQHTGELFF	TGTGCCAGCAGCTGGAAGGGGCAGCACACCGGGGAGCTGTTTTTT
TRBV12-5	-	TRBJ1-4	few	CASGLQTVPTNEKLFF	TGTGCTAGTGGTCTACAGACAGTTCCAACTAATGAAAAACTGTTTTTT
TRBV6-5	TRBD1	TRBJ1-5	-	CASSRTGDSNQPQHF	TGTGCCAGCAGCCGTACAGGGGATAGCAATCAGCCCCAGCATTTT
TRBV18	-	TRBJ1-4	-	CASSPRRSTNEKLFF	TGTGCCAGCTCACCACGGAGATCAACTAATGAAAAACTGTTTTTT
TRBV10-3	TRBD2	TRBJ2-3	-	CATRSGATDTQYF	TGTGCCACCCGTAGCGGGGCTACAGATACGCAGTATTTT
TRBV27	-	TRBJ1-5	-	CASSLSWGGAHSNQPQHF	TGTGCCAGCAGTTTAAGTTGGGGAGGGGCTCATAGCAATCAGCCCCAGCATTTT
TRBV30	-	TRBJ1-3	few	CAWSVRFDLSGNTIYF	TGTGCCTGGAGTGTCAGGTTTGATCTCTCTGGAAACACCATATATTTT
TRBV5-4	-	TRBJ1-2	few	CATRLASKNSLNGYTF	TGTGCCACCAGGTTAGCCTCCAAAAACTCCCTGAATGGCTACACCTTC
TRBV6-5	-	TRBJ2-7	-	CASSYGAGRMYEQYF	TGTGCCAGCAGTTACGGGGCGGGGAGAATGTACGAGCAGTACTTC
TRBV30	-	TRBJ1-1	few	CAWGESRTVMNTEAFF	TGTGCCTGGGGGGAAAGCCGGACAGTTATGAACACTGAAGCTTTCTTT
TRBV16	TRBD1	TRBJ2-7	-	CASSQQEDTGEYF	TGTGCCAGCAGCCAGCAGGAAGATACAGGGGAGTACTTC
TRBV5-6	-	TRBJ2-2	-	CASSLTAGTGELFF	TGTGCCAGCAGCTTAACAGCCGGCACCGGGGAGCTGTTTTTT
TRBV5-1	-	TRBJ2-1	once	CASSLLADSYNEQFF	TGCGCCAGCAGCTTACTGGCGGACTCCTACAATGAGCAGTTCTTC
TRBV7-2	TRBD2	TRBJ2-1	few	CASSFSGGTYNEQFF	TGTGCCAGCAGCTTTTCCGGGGGGACCTACAATGAGCAGTTCTTC
TRBV7-2	-	TRBJ1-2	-	CASSLNGGRDGYGYTF	TGTGCCAGCAGCTTAAATGGGGGCCGGGACGGCTATGGCTACACCTTC
TRBV5-5	-	TRBJ1-6	-	CASSLLQFNSPLHF	TGTGCCAGCAGCTTGCTACAGTTTAATTCACCCCTCCACTTT
TRBV19	TRBD2	TRBJ2-1	few	CASSMRLALNEQFF	TGTGCCAGTAGTATGAGACTAGCTTTGAATGAGCAGTTCTTC
TRBV6-1	TRBD2	TRBJ2-2	-	CASSEAIRGGNTGKLFF	TGTGCCAGCAGTGAAGCCATTCGGGGGGGGAACACCGGGAAGCTGTTTTTT
TRBV6-5	-	TRBJ1-6	-	CASSPRSGSNSPLHF	TGTGCCAGCAGCCCCCGGTCAGGGTCCAATTCACCCCTCCACTTT
TRBV7-2	-	TRBJ1-5	-	CASSLAGGASQPQHF	TGTGCCAGCAGCTTAGCCGGGGGGGCTAGTCAGCCCCAGCATTTT
TRBV2	-	TRBJ2-3	-	CAEAGATDTQYF	TGTGCTGAGGCGGGGGCCACAGATACGCAGTATTTT
TRBV9	TRBD1	TRBJ1-6	-	CASSSRDRDSPLHF	TGTGCCAGCAGCAGCCGGGACAGGGATTCACCCCTCCACTTT
TRBV10-1	-	TRBJ2-2	-	CASSTQGLNTGELFF	TGCGCCAGCAGTACTCAGGGTCTGAACACCGGGGAGCTGTTTTTT
TRBV10-3	TRBD1	TRBJ2-2	few	CAISEGQGVTGELFF	TGTGCCATCAGTGAGGGGCAGGGGGTCACCGGGGAGCTGTTTTTT
TRBV7-2	-	TRBJ1-3	-	CASTIAVGNTIYF	TGTGCCAGCACCATTGCGGTGGGAAACACCATATATTTT
TRBV7-2	-	TRBJ1-5	-	CASSLRRNQPQHF	TGTGCCAGCAGCTTACGGAGAAATCAGCCCCAGCATTTT
TRBV4-2	-	TRBJ1-1	-	CASSQAGANTEAFF	TGTGCCAGCAGCCAAGCAGGGGCGAACACTGAAGCTTTCTTT
TRBV19	-	TRBJ1-2	-	CASSIDSRTNYGYTF	TGTGCCAGTAGTATCGATTCCAGGACTAACTATGGCTACACCTTC
TRBV5-4	TRBD1	TRBJ1-2	-	CASSSPSTGAYGYTF	TGTGCCAGCAGCTCCCCCTCGACAGGGGCCTATGGCTACACCTTC
TRBV11-2	TRBD2	TRBJ2-7	-	CASSLALAGGPGQYF	TGTGCCAGCAGCTTAGCTCTAGCGGGAGGGCCGGGGCAGTACTTC
TRBV11-2	-	TRBJ1-4	medium-sized	CASSPVSRGWEKLFF	TGTGCCAGCAGCCCAGTTAGCAGGGGTTGGGAAAAACTGTTTTTT